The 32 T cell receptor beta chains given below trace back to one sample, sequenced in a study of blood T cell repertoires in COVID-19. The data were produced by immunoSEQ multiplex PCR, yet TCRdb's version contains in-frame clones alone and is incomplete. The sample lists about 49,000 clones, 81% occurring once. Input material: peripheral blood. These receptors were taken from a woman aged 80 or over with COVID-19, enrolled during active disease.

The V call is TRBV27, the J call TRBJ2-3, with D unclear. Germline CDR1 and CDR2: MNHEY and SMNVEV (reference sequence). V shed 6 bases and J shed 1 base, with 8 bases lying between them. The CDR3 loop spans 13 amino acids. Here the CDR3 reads CASSPFRTDTQYF. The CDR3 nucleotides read TGTGCCAGCAGCCCTTTCCGCACAGATACGCAGTATTTT.

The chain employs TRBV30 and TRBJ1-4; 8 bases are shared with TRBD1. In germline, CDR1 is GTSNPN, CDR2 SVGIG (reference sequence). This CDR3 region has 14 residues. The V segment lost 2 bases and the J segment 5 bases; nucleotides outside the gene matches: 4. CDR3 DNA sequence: TGTGCCTGGAGTTTTCGACAGGGGAATGAAAAACTGTTTTTT. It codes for CAWSFRQGNEKLFF.

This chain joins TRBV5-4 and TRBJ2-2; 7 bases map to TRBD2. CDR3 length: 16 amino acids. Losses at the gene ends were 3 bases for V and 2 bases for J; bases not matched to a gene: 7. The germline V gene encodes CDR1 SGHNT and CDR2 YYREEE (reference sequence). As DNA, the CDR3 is TGTGCCAGCAGCTCCGCGACTAGCCGAAACACCGGGGAGCTGTTTTTT. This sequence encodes CASSSATSRNTGELFF.

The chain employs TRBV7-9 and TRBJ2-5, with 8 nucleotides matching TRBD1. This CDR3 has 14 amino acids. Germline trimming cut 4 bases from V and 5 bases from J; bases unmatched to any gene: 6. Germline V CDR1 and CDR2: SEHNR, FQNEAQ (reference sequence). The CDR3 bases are TGTGCCAGCAGCTCAAACAGGGGGGCTGAGACCCAGTACTTC. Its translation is CASSSNRGAETQYF.

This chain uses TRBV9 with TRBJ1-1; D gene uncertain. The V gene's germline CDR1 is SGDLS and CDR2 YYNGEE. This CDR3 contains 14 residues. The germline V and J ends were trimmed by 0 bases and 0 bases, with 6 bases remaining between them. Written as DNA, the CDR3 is TGTGCCAGCAGCGTAGGGGCGTTGAACACTGAAGCTTTCTTT. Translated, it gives CASSVGALNTEAFF.

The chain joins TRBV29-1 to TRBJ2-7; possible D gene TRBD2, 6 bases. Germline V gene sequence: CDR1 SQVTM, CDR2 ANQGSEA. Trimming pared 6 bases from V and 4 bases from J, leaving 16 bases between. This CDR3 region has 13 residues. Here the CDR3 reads CSVVQGLWYEQYF. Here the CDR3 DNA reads TGCAGCGTCGTTCAGGGACTGTGGTACGAGCAGTACTTC.

The CDR3 is CASSIGGWTRQETQYF. CDR3 bases: TGTGCCAGTAGTATAGGGGGTTGGACTAGACAAGAGACCCAGTACTTC. This chain links TRBV19 with TRBJ2-5, with 7 bases identical to TRBD2. V lost 1 base, J lost 2 bases, and 7 bases stayed unmatched. From germline, CDR1 is LNHDA and CDR2 SQIVND (reference sequence). The length of the CDR3 is 16 residues.

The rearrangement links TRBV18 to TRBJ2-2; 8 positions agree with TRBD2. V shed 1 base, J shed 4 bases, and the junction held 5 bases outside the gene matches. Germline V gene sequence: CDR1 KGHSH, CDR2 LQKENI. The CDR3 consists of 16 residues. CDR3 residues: CASSPRGRIGTGELFF. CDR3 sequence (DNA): TGTGCCAGCTCACCACGCGGGAGGATCGGCACCGGGGAGCTGTTTTTT.

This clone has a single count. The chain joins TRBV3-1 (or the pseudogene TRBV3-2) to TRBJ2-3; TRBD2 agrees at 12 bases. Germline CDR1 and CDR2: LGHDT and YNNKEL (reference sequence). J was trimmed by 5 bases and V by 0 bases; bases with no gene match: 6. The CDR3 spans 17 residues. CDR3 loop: CASSQDRLAGDKDTQYF. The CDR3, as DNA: TGTGCCAGCAGCCAAGACCGACTAGCGGGAGATAAAGATACGCAGTATTTT.

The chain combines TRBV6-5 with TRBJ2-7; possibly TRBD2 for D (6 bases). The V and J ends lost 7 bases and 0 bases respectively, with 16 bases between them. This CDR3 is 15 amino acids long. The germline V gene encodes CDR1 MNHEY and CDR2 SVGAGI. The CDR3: CASTDRRGISYEQYF. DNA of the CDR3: TGTGCCAGCACCGACCGACGGGGGATCTCCTACGAGCAGTACTTC.

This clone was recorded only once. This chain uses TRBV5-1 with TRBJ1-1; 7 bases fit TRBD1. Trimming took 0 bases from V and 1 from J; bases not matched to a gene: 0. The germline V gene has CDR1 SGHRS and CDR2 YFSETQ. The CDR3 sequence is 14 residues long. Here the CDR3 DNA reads TGCGCCAGCAGCTTGGGGGACAGGAACACTGAAGCTTTCTTT. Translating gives CASSLGDRNTEAFF.

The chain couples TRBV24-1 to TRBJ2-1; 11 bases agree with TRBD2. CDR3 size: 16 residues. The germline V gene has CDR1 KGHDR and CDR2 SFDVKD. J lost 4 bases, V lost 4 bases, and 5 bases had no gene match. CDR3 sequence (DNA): TGTGCCACCAGTGACAGTAGCGGGAGGGTATACAATGAGCAGTTCTTC. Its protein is CATSDSSGRVYNEQFF.

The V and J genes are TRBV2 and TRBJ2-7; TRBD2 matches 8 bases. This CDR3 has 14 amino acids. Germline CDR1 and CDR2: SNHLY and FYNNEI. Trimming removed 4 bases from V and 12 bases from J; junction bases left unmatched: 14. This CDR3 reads CASSGSYGGGTRYF. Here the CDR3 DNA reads TGTGCCAGCAGTGGGTCATACGGAGGGGGGACTAGGTACTTC.

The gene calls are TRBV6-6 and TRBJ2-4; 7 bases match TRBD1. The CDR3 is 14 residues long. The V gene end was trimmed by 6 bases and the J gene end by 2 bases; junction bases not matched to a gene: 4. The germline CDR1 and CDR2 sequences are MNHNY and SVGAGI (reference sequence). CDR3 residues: CASRLQGTKNIQYF. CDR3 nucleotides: TGTGCCAGCAGATTACAGGGGACCAAAAACATTCAGTACTTC.

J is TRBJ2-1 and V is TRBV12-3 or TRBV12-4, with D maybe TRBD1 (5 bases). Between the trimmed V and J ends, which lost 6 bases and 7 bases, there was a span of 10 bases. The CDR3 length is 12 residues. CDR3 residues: CASRLGPNEQFF. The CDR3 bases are TGTGCCAGCAGACTGGGGCCTAATGAGCAGTTCTTC.

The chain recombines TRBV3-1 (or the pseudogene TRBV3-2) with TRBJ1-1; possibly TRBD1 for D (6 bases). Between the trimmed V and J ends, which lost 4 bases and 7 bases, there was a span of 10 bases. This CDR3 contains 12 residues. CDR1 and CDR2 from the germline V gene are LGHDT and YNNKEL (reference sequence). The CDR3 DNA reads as TGTGCCAGCAGCCTTATACAGGGTGAAGCTTTCTTT. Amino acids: CASSLIQGEAFF.

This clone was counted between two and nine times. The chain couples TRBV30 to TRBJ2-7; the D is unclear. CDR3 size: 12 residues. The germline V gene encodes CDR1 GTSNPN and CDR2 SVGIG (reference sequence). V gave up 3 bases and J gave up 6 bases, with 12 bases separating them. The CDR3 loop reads CAWRGATAEQYF. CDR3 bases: TGTGCCTGGAGAGGCGCCACAGCCGAGCAGTACTTC.

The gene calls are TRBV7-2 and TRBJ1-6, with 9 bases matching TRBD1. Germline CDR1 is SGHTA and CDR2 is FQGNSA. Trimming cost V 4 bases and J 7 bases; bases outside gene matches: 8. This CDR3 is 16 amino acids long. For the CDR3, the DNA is TGTGCCAGCAGCTCGCGAGGGGGGACAGGGAATTCACCCCTCCACTTT. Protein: CASSSRGGTGNSPLHF.

This chain's CDR3 is CASSYTYRGEQYF. As DNA, the CDR3 is TGTGCCAGCAGTTACACTTACAGGGGAGAGCAGTACTTC. The J gene is TRBJ2-7, the V gene TRBV6-5, with 7 bases lining up with TRBD1. The V and J ends lost 2 bases and 7 bases, in that order; junction bases with no gene match: 5. CDR1 MNHEY and CDR2 SVGAGI come from the germline V gene. CDR3 length: 13 residues.

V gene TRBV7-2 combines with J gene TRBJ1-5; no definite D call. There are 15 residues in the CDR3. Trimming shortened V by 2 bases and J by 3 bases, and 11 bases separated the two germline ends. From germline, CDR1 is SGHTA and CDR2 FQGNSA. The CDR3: CASSLSGSLNQPQHF. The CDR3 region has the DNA TGTGCCAGCAGCTTATCGGGATCCCTCAATCAGCCCCAGCATTTT.

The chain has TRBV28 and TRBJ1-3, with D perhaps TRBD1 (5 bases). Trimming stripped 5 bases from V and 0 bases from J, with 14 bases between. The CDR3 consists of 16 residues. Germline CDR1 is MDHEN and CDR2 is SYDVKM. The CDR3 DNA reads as TGTGCCAGCAGTCCCCTCGGGGGTTACTCTGGAAACACCATATATTTT. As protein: CASSPLGGYSGNTIYF.

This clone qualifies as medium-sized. The CDR3 region is CASSVTGTSYNEQFF. CDR3 coding DNA: TGCGCCAGCAGCGTGACCGGGACTAGCTACAATGAGCAGTTCTTC. This chain connects TRBV5-1 to TRBJ2-1; 8 nucleotides agree with TRBD2. J gave up 3 bases and V 4 bases, and 6 bases lay outside the gene matches. This CDR3 comprises 15 residues. Germline V lookup: CDR1 SGHRS, CDR2 YFSETQ.

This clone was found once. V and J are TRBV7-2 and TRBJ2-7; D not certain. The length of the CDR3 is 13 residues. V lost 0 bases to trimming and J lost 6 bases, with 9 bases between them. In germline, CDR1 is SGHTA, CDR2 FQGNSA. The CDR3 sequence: CASSLAWAREQYF. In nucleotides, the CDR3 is TGTGCCAGCAGCTTAGCCTGGGCGCGCGAGCAGTACTTC.

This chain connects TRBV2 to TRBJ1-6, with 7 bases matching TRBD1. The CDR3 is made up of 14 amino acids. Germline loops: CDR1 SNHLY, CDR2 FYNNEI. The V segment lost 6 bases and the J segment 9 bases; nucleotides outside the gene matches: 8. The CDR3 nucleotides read TGTGCCAGCAGCCATCTCGACAGGGTTTCACCCCTCCACTTT. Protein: CASSHLDRVSPLHF.

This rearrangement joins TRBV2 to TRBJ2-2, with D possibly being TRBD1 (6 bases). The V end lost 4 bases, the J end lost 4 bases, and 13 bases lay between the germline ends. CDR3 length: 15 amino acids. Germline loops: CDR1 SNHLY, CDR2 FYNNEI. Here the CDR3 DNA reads TGTGCCAGCAGTGTTAGGACAGATACCACCGGGGAGCTGTTTTTT. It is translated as CASSVRTDTTGELFF.

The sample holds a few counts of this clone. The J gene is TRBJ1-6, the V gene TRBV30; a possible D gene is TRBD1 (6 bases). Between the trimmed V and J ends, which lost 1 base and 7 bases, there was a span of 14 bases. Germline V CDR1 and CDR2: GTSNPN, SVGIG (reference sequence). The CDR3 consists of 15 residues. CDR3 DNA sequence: TGTGCCTGGAGTGGGCGGGGGCGCGGGAATTCACCCCTCCACTTT. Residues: CAWSGRGRGNSPLHF.

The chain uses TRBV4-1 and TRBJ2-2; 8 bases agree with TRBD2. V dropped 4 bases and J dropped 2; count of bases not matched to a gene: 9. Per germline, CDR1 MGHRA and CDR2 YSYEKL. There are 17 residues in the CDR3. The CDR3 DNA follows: TGCGCCAGCAGCCGGGGCCTAGCGGGTTCTAACACCGGGGAGCTGTTTTTT. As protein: CASSRGLAGSNTGELFF.

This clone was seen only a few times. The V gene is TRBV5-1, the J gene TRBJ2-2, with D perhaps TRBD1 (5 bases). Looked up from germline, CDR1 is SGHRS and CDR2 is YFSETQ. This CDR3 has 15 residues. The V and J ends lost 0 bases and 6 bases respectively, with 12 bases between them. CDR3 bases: TGCGCCAGCAGCTTGGGACAGCCTGGCGCCGGGGAGCTGTTTTTT. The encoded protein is CASSLGQPGAGELFF.

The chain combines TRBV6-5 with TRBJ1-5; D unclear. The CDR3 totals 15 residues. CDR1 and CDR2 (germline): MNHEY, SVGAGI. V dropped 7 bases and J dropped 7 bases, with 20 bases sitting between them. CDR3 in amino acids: CASTTSGQGRQPQHF. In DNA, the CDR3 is TGTGCCAGCACCACTTCGGGTCAAGGAAGACAGCCCCAGCATTTT.

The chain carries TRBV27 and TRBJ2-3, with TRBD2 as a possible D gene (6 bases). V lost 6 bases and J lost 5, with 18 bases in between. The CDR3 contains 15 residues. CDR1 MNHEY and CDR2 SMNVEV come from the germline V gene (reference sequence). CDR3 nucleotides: TGTGCCAGCAGCTTACGGGACTTAGGCGGAGATACGCAGTATTTT. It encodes CASSLRDLGGDTQYF.

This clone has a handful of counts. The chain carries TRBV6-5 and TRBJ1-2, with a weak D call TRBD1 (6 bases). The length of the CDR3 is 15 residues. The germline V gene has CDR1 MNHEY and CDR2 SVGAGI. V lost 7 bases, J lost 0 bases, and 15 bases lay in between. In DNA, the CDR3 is TGTGCCAGCAACTCCCGGGACATTTCTAACTATGGCTACACCTTC. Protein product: CASNSRDISNYGYTF.

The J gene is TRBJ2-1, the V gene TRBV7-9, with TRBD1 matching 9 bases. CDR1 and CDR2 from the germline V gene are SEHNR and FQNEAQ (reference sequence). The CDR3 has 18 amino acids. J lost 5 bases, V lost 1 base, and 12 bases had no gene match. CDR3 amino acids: CASSLGVFGQGNHNEQFF. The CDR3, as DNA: TGTGCCAGCAGCTTAGGGGTATTTGGACAGGGGAACCACAATGAGCAGTTCTTC.